Shown below are 20 T cell receptor beta chains from a single sample sequenced in a study of T-cell memory formation after mild COVID-19. A single record per CDR3 protein comes from TCRdb applying MiXCR to the 5' RACE reads. The table lists about 160,000 distinct CDR3 sequences, around a third of them singletons, with around 12% in the top ten. Sequenced: PBMCs or a T cell subset sorted from them (not recorded which). These receptors all stem from an adult woman who had mild COVID-19 (a few samples of this study predate the infection). Cell type and time point are not known.

The chain uses TRBV27 and TRBJ2-5; the D gene could be TRBD1 or TRBD2 (5 bases each). V was cut by 6 bases and J by 5 bases, with 16 bases left in between. The CDR3 contains 14 residues. Per the germline V gene, CDR1 is MNHEY and CDR2 is SMNVEV (reference sequence). CDR3 nucleotide sequence: TGTGCCAGCAGCCTGGACGGGACGTCGGAGACCCAGTACTTC. Translated: CASSLDGTSETQYF.

The chain combines TRBV18 with TRBJ2-7; 10 bases match TRBD2. CDR3 length: 14 amino acids. The germline V gene has CDR1 KGHSH and CDR2 LQKENI. J was trimmed by 5 bases and V by 6 bases; bases with no gene match: 7. The CDR3 is CASSPGLARNEQYF. The DNA for the CDR3 is TGTGCCAGCTCCCCGGGACTAGCGAGAAACGAGCAGTACTTC.

The rearrangement joins TRBV12-3 or TRBV12-4 to TRBJ1-2; TRBD1 agrees at 7 bases. Unmatched junction bases numbered 8, after V lost 5 bases and J lost 8 bases. The CDR3 length is 13 residues. CDR3 region: CASSPGQAGGYTF. For the CDR3, the DNA is TGTGCCAGCAGTCCCGGACAGGCGGGAGGCTACACCTTC.

This clonotype was seen a handful of times. V gene TRBV19 combines with J gene TRBJ1-2, with 8 bases that match TRBD1. The CDR3 spans 13 residues. V lost 6 bases to trimming and J lost 3 bases; unmatched junction nucleotides: 3. Germline V CDR1 and CDR2: LNHDA, SQIVND (reference sequence). The CDR3 DNA sequence: TGTGCCAGTAGGGCAGGGGGCGACTATGGCTACACCTTC. As protein: CASRAGGDYGYTF.

The rearrangement uses TRBV5-1 and TRBJ2-7; weak D call: TRBD1 (5 bases). Germline CDR1 is SGHRS and CDR2 is YFSETQ. The CDR3 extends over 18 amino acids. V was pared by 4 bases and J by 0 bases, with 23 bases between. The CDR3 spells CASSPLGGVGAGSYEQYF. CDR3 bases: TGCGCCAGCAGCCCCCTAGGTGGGGTAGGGGCCGGCTCCTACGAGCAGTACTTC. The full variable domain, in which reference TRBV5-1 and TRBJ2-7 provide the parts outside the CDR3, is KAGVTQTPRYLIKTRGQQVTLSCSPISGHRSVSWYQQTPGQGLQFLFEYFSETQRNKGNFPGRFSGRQFSNSRSEMNVSTLELGDSALYLCASSPLGGVGAGSYEQYFGPGTRLTVT.

The rearrangement joins TRBV29-1 to TRBJ1-1, with D tentatively TRBD1 (5 bases). This CDR3 contains 14 residues. V lost 2 bases to trimming and J lost 6 bases, with 16 bases between them. Germline CDR1 SQVTM, CDR2 ANQGSEA. The CDR3 sequence is CSVEQGVGIPEAFF. In DNA form, the CDR3 reads TGCAGCGTTGAACAGGGAGTGGGAATCCCTGAAGCTTTCTTT.

Only one count was recorded for this clonotype. This chain joins TRBV5-1 and TRBJ2-3; the D gene could be TRBD1 or TRBD2 (5 bases each). Trimming left V 0 bases short and J 14 bases short, with 13 bases between. The CDR3 runs 12 residues. Germline CDR1 and CDR2: SGHRS and YFSETQ. The CDR3 here is CASSLVGPTGYF. The CDR3 DNA sequence: TGCGCCAGCAGCTTGGTGGGACCCACGGGGTATTTT.

This chain connects TRBV24-1 to TRBJ2-5; 13 bases fit TRBD2. The trim removed 2 bases at V and 5 bases at J, leaving 10 bases unmatched. The CDR3 consists of 18 residues. Germline CDR1 and CDR2: KGHDR and SFDVKD. CDR3 protein: CATSDSGLAGAPGETQYF. In DNA form, the CDR3 reads TGTGCCACCAGTGATTCCGGACTAGCGGGAGCCCCGGGGGAGACCCAGTACTTC.

This clonotype was seen more than once but under ten times. CDR3 in amino acids: CASSLGFGTDTQYF. CDR3 sequence (DNA): TGTGCCAGCAGCCTAGGGTTCGGCACAGATACGCAGTATTTT. The genes are TRBV7-2 and TRBJ2-3; D not certain. The CDR3 is 14 residues long. V lost 5 bases and J 1 base, leaving 10 bases between the germline ends. The germline V gene encodes CDR1 SGHTA and CDR2 FQGNSA. Based on the CDR3 plus reference TRBV7-2 and TRBJ2-3, the full variable domain is GAGVSQSPSNKVTEKGKDVELRCDPISGHTALYWYRQSLGQGLEFLIYFQGNSAPDKSGLPSDRFSAERTGGSVSTLTIQRTQQEDSAVYLCASSLGFGTDTQYFGPGTRLTVL.

This rearrangement joins TRBV4-3 to TRBJ2-7, with D perhaps assigned TRBD1 or TRBD2 (5 bases each). From germline, CDR1 is LGHNA and CDR2 YSLEER. Between the trimmed V and J ends, which lost 0 bases and 4 bases, there was a span of 10 bases. The CDR3 runs to 14 residues. The CDR3 DNA follows: TGCGCCAGCAGCCAAGATGGGACGGATTACGAGCAGTACTTC. It is translated as CASSQDGTDYEQYF.

This clonotype was picked up a small number of times. The V gene is TRBV12-3 or TRBV12-4, the J gene TRBJ2-7; D is uncertain. V lost 5 bases and J lost 8, with 10 bases in between. The CDR3 covers 11 residues. CDR3 loop: CASSAGLQQYF. The CDR3 coding sequence is TGTGCCAGCAGTGCCGGTTTACAGCAGTACTTC.

In its sample, this clonotype was seen a few times. This chain joins TRBV12-3 or TRBV12-4 and TRBJ1-1; a weak D match, TRBD1 (6 bases). This CDR3 has 12 amino acids. V was clipped by 5 bases and J by 10 bases, with 14 bases between them. CDR3: CASSPQGFAAFF. The CDR3 coding sequence is TGTGCCAGCAGTCCACAGGGATTCGCAGCTTTCTTT.

V and J are TRBV5-5 and TRBJ1-4, with 7 nucleotides matching TRBD1. The V gene end was trimmed by 6 bases and the J gene end by 8 bases; junction bases not matched to a gene: 4. This CDR3 region has 12 residues. The germline gives CDR1 SGHKS, CDR2 YYEKEE (reference sequence). The DNA of the CDR3 is TGTGCCAGCACCAACAGGGGAGAAAAACTGTTTTTT. Protein product: CASTNRGEKLFF.

This clonotype came up a few times. The rearrangement uses TRBV3-1 and TRBJ2-7, with TRBD1 identical over 7 bases. The CDR3 is 13 amino acids. V was clipped by 0 bases and J by 6 bases; unmatched bases: 2. Germline CDR1 LGHDT, CDR2 YNNKEL (reference sequence). CDR3 DNA: TGTGCCAGCAGCCAAGACGACAGGGCCGAGCAGTACTTC. This encodes CASSQDDRAEQYF.

The chain links TRBV7-2 to TRBJ2-3; TRBD2 aligns across 12 bases. Per germline, CDR1 SGHTA and CDR2 FQGNSA. V dropped 1 base and J dropped 0; count of bases not matched to a gene: 2. The length of the CDR3 is 17 residues. This CDR3 reads CASSLDGTSGSTDTQYF. Here the CDR3 DNA reads TGTGCCAGCAGCTTAGATGGGACTAGCGGGAGCACAGATACGCAGTATTTT.

V usage is TRBV6-2 or TRBV6-3 and J usage is TRBJ2-5, with no clear D. The germline CDR1 and CDR2 sequences are MNHEY and SVGEGT. This CDR3 comprises 15 residues. Between the trimmed V and J ends, which lost 2 bases and 6 bases, there was a span of 16 bases. The CDR3 loop reads CASSYNSNIVKTQYF. The CDR3 DNA sequence: TGTGCCAGCAGTTACAACTCAAATATAGTGAAGACCCAGTACTTC.

The chain recombines TRBV10-3 with TRBJ1-2; TRBD1 is a possible D gene (6 bases). Germline lookup yields CDR1 ENHRY and CDR2 SYGVKD. The CDR3 consists of 12 residues. The germline V and J ends were trimmed by 7 bases and 8 bases, with 14 bases remaining between them. As DNA, the CDR3 is TGTGCCATCACCACGACAGGAGGAGGCTACACCTTC. Encoded protein: CAITTTGGGYTF.

This sequence joins TRBV5-1 and TRBJ2-7; D possibly corresponds to TRBD1 (6 bases). Trimming pared 0 bases from V and 0 bases from J, leaving 7 bases between. Germline assignment: CDR1 SGHRS and CDR2 YFSETQ. The CDR3 is 14 residues long. CDR3 coding DNA: TGCGCCAGCAGCTTGGACAGGGACTCCTACGAGCAGTACTTC. The encoded protein is CASSLDRDSYEQYF.

This clonotype has more than one count but fewer than ten. A read error may account for a junction end that differs from germline. This chain connects TRBV5-1 to TRBJ2-3; TRBD2 aligns across 9 bases. The CDR3 has 16 amino acids. Germline CDR1 is SGHRS and CDR2 is YFSETQ. CDR3 protein: CASSLGSSGNTVTQYF. The CDR3 DNA sequence: TGCGCCAGCAGCTTGGGTTCTAGCGGGAACACAGTTACGCAGTATTTT.

This clonotype was found a few times. This rearrangement joins TRBV2 to TRBJ2-5; D uncertain. The CDR3 has 11 amino acids. CDR1 and CDR2 (germline): SNHLY, FYNNEI. V was clipped by 7 bases and J by 4 bases, with 7 bases between them. CDR3 in amino acids: CASTLSETQYF. The CDR3, as DNA: TGTGCCAGCACCCTCTCAGAGACCCAGTACTTC. The full variable domain, its missing parts supplied by reference TRBV2 and TRBJ2-5, is EPEVTQTPSHQVTQMGQEVILRCVPISNHLYFYWYRQILGQKVEFLVSFYNNEISEKSEIFDDQFSVERPDGSNFTLKIRSTKLEDSAMYFCASTLSETQYFGPGTRLLVL.